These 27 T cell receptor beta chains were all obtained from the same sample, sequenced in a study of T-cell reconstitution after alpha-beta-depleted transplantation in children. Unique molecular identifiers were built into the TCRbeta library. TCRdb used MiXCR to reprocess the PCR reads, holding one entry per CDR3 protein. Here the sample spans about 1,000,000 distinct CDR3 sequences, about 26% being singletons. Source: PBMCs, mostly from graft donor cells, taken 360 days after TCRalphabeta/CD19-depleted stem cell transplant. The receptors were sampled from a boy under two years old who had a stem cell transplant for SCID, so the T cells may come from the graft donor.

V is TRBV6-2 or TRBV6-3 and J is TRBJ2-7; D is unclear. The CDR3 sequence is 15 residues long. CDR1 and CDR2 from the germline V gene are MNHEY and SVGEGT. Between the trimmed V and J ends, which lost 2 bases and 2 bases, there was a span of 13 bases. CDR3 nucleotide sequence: TGTGCCAGCAGTTACGACCCCGATCGAGCCTACGAGCAGTACTTC. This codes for CASSYDPDRAYEQYF.

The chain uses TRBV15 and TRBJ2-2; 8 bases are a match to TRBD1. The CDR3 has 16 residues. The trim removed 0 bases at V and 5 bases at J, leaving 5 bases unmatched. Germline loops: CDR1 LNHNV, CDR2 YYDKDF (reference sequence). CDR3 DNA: TGTGCCACCAGCAGAGATCAGGGGGCGGGGACCGGGGAGCTGTTTTTT. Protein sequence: CATSRDQGAGTGELFF. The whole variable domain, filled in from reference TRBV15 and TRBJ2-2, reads DAMVIQNPRYQVTQFGKPVTLSCSQTLNHNVMYWYQQKSSQAPKLLFHYYDKDFNNEADTPDNFQSRRPNTSFCFLDIRSPGLGDTAMYLCATSRDQGAGTGELFFGEGSRLTVL.

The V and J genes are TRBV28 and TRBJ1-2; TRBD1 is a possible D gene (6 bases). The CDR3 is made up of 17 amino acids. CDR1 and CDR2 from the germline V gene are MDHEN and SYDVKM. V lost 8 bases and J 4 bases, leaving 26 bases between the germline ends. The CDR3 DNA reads TGTGCCAGCGGGGGCGGGGACCTCCTAAAGGTTTCCTATGGCTACACCTTC. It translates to CASGGGDLLKVSYGYTF.

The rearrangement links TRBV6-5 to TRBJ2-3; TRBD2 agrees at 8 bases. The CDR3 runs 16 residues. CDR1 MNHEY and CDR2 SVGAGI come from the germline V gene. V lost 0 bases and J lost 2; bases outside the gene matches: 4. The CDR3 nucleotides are TGTGCCAGCAGTTACTCGGCGGGGGGCTACACAGATACGCAGTATTTT. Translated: CASSYSAGGYTDTQYF.

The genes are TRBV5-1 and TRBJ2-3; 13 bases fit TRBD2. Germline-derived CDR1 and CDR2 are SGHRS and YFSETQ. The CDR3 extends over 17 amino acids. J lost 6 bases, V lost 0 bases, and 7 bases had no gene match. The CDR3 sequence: CASSLGGLAGEVDTQYF. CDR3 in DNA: TGCGCCAGCAGCTTGGGCGGACTAGCGGGGGAAGTGGATACGCAGTATTTT.

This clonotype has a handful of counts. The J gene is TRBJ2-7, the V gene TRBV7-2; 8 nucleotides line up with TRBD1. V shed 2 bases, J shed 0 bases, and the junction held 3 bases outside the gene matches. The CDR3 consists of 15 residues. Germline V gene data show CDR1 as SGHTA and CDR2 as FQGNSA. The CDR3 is CASSLYRGDSYEQYF. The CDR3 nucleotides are TGTGCCAGCAGCTTATACAGGGGGGACTCCTACGAGCAGTACTTC.

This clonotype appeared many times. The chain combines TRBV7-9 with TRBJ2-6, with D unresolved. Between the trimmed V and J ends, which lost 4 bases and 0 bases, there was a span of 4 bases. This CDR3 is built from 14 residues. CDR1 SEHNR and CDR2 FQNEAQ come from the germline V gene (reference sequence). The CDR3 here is CASSYPSGANVLTF. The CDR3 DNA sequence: TGTGCCAGCAGCTACCCCTCTGGGGCCAACGTCCTGACTTTC.

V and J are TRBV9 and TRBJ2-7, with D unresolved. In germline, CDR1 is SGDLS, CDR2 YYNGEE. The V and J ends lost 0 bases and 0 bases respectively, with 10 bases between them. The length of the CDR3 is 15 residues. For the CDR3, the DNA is TGTGCCAGCAGCGTAGAGTGGGCAGCCTCCTACGAGCAGTACTTC. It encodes CASSVEWAASYEQYF.

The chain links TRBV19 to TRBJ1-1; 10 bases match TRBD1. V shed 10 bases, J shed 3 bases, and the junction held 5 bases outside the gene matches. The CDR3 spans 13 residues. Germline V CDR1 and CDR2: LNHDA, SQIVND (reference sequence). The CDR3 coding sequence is TGTGCCACCCGGACAGGGGGGCACACTGAAGCTTTCTTT. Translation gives CATRTGGHTEAFF.

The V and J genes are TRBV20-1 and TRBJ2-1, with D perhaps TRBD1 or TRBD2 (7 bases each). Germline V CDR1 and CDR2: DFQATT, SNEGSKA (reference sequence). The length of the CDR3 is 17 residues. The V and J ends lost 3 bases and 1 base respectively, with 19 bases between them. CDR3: CSASLSGRGGSYNEQFF. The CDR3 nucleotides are TGCAGTGCTAGTCTTTCGGGCAGGGGGGGATCCTACAATGAGCAGTTCTTC.

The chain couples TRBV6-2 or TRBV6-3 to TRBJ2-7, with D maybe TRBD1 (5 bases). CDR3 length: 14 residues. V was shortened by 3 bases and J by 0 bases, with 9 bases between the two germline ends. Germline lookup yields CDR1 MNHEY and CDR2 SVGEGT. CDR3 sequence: CASSYRQLSYEQYF. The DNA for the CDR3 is TGTGCCAGCAGTTATAGACAGCTCTCCTACGAGCAGTACTTC.

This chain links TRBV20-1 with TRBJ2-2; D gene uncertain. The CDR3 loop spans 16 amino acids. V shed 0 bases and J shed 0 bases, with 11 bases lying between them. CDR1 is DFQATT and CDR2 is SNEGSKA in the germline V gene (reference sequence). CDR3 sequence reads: CSARDSGRSNTGELFF. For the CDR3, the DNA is TGCAGTGCTAGAGATTCAGGCAGATCGAACACCGGGGAGCTGTTTTTT.

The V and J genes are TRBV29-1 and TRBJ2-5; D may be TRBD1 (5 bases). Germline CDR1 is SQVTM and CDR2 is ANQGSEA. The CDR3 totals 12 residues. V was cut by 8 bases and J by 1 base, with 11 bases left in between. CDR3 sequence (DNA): TGCAGCACCCTAGGGGTCCAAGAGACCCAGTACTTC. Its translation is CSTLGVQETQYF.

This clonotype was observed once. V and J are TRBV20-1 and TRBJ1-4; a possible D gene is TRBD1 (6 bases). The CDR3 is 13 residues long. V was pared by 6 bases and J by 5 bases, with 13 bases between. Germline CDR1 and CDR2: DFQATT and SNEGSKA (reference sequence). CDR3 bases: TGCAGTGCCATCCGGGACACCAATGAAAAACTGTTTTTT. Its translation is CSAIRDTNEKLFF.

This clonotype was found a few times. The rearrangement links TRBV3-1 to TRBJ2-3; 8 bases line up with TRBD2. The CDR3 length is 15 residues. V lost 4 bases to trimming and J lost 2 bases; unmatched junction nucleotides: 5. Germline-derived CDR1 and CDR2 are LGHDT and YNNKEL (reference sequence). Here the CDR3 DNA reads TGTGCCAGCAGCCTAGCGGGGCAGCCCACAGATACGCAGTATTTT. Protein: CASSLAGQPTDTQYF.

The CDR3 DNA sequence: TGTGCCAGCAGTTGGCAGAGCCTTATGAACACTGAAGCTTTCTTT. Residues: CASSWQSLMNTEAFF. This chain links TRBV6-5 with TRBJ1-1; no definite D call. The CDR3 is 15 amino acids. The V and J ends lost 4 bases and 0 bases respectively, with 12 bases between them. Looked up from germline, CDR1 is MNHEY and CDR2 is SVGAGI.

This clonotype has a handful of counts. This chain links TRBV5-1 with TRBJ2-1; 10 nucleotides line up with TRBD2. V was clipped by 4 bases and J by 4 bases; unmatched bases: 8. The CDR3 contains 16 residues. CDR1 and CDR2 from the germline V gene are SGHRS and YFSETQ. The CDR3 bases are TGCGCCAGCAGCCCCGAGCGGGGGGGCGGGTACAATGAGCAGTTCTTC. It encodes CASSPERGGGYNEQFF.

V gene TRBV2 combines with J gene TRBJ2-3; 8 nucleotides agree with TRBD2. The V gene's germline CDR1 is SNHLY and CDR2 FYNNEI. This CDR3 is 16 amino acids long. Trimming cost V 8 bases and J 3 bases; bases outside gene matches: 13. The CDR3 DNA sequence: TGTGCCAGCTTACCCCCTGCCCGACTAGCGACAGATACGCAGTATTTT. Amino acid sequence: CASLPPARLATDTQYF.

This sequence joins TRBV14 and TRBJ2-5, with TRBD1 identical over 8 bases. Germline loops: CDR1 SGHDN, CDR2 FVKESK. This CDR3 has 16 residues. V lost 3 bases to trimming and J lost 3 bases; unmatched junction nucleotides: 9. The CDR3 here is CASSHRRGQGEETQYF. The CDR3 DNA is TGTGCCAGCAGCCACCGCAGAGGACAGGGAGAAGAGACCCAGTACTTC.

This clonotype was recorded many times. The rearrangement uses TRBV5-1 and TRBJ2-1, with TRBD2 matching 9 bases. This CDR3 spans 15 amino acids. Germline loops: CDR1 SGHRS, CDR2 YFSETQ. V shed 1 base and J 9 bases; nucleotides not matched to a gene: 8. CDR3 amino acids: CASSLLAGGPVEQFF. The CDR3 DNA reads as TGCGCCAGCAGCTTGTTGGCGGGGGGGCCGGTTGAGCAGTTCTTC.

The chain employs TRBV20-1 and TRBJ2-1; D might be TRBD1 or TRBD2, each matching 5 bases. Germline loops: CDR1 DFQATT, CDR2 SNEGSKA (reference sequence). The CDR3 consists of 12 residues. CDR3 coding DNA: TGCGGCGGGCAGGGCTACTACAATGAGCAGTTCTTC. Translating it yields CGGQGYYNEQFF.

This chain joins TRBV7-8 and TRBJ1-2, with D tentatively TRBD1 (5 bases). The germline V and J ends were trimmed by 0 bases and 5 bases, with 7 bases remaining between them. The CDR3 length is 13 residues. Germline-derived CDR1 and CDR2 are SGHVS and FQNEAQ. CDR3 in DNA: TGTGCCAGCAGCTTAGCCCGACAGTATGGCTACACCTTC. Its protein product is CASSLARQYGYTF.

The CDR3, as DNA: TGTGCCAGCAGTTACGATGGGGACGAGCAGTACTTC. It specifies CASSYDGDEQYF. This chain links TRBV6-6 with TRBJ2-7, with no clear D. With 2 bases removed from V and 5 bases from J, the gap between germline ends came to 7 bases. Per germline, CDR1 MNHNY and CDR2 SVGAGI (reference sequence). The CDR3 spans 12 residues.

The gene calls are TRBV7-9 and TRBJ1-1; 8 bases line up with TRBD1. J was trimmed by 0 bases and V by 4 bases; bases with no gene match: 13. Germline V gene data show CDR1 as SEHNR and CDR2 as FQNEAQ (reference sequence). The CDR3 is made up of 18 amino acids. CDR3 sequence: CASSSPRGRDKVNTEAFF. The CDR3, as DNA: TGTGCCAGCAGCTCCCCCAGGGGGCGTGATAAAGTGAACACTGAAGCTTTCTTT.

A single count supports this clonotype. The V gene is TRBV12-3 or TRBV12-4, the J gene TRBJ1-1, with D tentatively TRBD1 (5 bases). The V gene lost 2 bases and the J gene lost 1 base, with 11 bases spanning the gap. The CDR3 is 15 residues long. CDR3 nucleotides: TGTGCCAGCAGTTTAATTTGGACACCGAACACTGAAGCTTTCTTT. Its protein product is CASSLIWTPNTEAFF.

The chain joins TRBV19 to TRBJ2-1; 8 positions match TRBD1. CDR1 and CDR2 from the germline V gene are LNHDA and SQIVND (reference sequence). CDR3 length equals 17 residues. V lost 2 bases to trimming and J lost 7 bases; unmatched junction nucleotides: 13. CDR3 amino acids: CASSILSSRTGLNEQFF. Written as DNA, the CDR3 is TGTGCCAGTAGTATATTATCTTCCCGGACAGGGCTAAATGAGCAGTTCTTC.

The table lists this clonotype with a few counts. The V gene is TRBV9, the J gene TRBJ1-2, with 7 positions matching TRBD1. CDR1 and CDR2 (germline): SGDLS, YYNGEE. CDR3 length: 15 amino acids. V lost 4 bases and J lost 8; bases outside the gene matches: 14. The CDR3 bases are TGTGCCAGCAGCTTCCCCCCAGGGGGTCGTCAGGGCTACACCTTC. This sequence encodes CASSFPPGGRQGYTF.